This T cell receptor beta chain was captured in a study of response to subunit inactivated influenza vaccine. Regarding the study as a whole: There was a suggestion from the authors that each seasonal influenza vaccination recruits few new T cells.

Each CDR3 protein is one row after TCRdb ran MiXCR on the RT-PCR reads. The profile shows about 800,000 distinct CDR3 sequences, 21% of them singletons. Germline values: CDR1 DFQATT, CDR2 SNEGSKA (reference sequence). Trimming stripped 0 bases from V and 2 bases from J, with 11 bases between. The CDR3 loop spans 16 amino acids. This clonotype occurred many times. The antigen remains unidentified. The V and J genes are TRBV20-1 and TRBJ1-6, with D unresolved. The receptor was derived from a man aged 45-60 years who received an inactivated influenza vaccine. Sequences were derived from PBMCs from blood, sampled around 5 days after vaccination. Written as DNA, the CDR3 is TGCAGTGCTAGAGATAGTGGGTTAACCTATAATTCACCCCTCCACTTT. Residues: CSARDSGLTYNSPLHF.